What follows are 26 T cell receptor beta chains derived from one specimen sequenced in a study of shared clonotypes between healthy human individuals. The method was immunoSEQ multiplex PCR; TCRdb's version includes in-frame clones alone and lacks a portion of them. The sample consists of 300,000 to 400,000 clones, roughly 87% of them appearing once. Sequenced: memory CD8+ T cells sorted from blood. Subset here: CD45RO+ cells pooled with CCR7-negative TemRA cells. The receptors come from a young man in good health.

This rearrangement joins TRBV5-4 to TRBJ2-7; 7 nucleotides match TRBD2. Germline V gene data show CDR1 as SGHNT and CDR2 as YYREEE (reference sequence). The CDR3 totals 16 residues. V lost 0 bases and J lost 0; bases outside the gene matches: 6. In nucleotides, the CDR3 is TGTGCCAGCAGCTTGGGCGACGGGAGGCCCTCCTACGAGCAGTACTTC. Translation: CASSLGDGRPSYEQYF.

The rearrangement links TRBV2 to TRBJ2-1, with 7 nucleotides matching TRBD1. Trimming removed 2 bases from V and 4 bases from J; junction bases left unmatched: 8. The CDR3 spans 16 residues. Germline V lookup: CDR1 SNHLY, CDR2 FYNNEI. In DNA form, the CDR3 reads TGTGCCAGCAGTGAAAGGGGGACAGTCGAATACAATGAGCAGTTCTTC. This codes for CASSERGTVEYNEQFF.

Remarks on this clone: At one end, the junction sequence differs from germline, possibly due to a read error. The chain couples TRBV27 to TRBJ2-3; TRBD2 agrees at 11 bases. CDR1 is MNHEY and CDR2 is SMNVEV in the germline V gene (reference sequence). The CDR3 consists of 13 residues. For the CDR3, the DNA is TGTGCCAGCGGATTTACCCTAGCGGGGGGTAAGCTTTTT. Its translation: CASGFTLAGGKLF.

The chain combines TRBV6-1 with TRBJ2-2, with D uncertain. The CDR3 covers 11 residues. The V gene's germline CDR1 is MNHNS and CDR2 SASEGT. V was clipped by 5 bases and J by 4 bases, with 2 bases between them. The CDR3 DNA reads TGTGCCAGCAGTCTCACCGGGGAGCTGTTTTTT. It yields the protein CASSLTGELFF.

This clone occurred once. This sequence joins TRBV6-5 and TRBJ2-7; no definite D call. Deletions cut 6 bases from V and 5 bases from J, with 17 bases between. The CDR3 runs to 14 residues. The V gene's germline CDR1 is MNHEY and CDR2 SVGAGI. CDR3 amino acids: CASSYQSGVHEQYF. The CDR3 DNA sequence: TGTGCCAGCAGCTACCAAAGTGGGGTTCACGAGCAGTACTTC.

The CDR3 loop reads CAISEGGWSDNEQFF. In DNA form, the CDR3 reads TGTGCCATCAGTGAGGGGGGGTGGTCTGACAATGAGCAGTTCTTC. V and J are TRBV10-3 and TRBJ2-1; a possible D gene is TRBD2 (6 bases). The germline CDR1 and CDR2 sequences are ENHRY and SYGVKD. Trimming stripped 2 bases from V and 5 bases from J, with 13 bases between. There are 15 residues in the CDR3.

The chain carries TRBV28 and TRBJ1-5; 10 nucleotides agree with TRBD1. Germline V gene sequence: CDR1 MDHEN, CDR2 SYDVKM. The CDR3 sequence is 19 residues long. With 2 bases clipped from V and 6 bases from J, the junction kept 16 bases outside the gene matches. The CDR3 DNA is TGTGCCAGCAGTTTACGGACACCGGGACAGGGGTCGGTAGGTCAGCCCCAGCATTTT. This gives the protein CASSLRTPGQGSVGQPQHF.

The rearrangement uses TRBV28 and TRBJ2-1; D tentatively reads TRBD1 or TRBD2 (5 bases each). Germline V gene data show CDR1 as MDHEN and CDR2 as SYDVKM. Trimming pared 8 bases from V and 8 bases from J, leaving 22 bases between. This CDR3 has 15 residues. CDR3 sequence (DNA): TGTGCCAGCGCAAGCCGGGACGTTGAGGGGTATGAGCAGTTCTTC. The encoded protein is CASASRDVEGYEQFF.

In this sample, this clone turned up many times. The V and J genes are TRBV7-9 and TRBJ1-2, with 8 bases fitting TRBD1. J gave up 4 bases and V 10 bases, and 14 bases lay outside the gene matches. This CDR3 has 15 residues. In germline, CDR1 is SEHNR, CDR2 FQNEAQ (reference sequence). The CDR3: CATNVPQGAIYGYTF. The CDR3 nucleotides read TGTGCCACCAACGTACCTCAGGGGGCAATCTATGGCTACACCTTC.

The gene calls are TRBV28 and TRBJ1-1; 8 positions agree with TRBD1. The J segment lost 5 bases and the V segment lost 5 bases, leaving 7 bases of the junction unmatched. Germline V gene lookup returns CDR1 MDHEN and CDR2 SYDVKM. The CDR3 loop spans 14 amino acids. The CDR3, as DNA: TGTGCCAGCAGTCCTACAGGGGGAAATACTGAAGCTTTCTTT. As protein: CASSPTGGNTEAFF.

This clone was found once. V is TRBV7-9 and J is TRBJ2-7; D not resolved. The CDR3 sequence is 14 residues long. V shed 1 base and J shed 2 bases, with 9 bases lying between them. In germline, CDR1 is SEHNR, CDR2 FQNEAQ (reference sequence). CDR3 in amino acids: CASSLVGSPYEQYF. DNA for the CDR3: TGTGCCAGCAGCTTAGTAGGATCCCCCTACGAGCAGTACTTC. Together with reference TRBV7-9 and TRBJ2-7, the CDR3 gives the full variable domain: DTGVSQNPRHKITKRGQNVTFRCDPISEHNRLYWYRQTLGQGPEFLTYFQNEAQLEKSRLLSDRFSAERPKGSFSTLEIQRTEQGDSAMYLCASSLVGSPYEQYFGPGTRLTVT.

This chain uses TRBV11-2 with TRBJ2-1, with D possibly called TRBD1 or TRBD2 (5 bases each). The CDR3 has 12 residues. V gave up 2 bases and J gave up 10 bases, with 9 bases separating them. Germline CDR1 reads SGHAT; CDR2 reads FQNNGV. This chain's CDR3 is CASSLWRTEQFF. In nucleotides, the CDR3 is TGTGCCAGCAGCTTATGGAGGACAGAGCAGTTCTTC.

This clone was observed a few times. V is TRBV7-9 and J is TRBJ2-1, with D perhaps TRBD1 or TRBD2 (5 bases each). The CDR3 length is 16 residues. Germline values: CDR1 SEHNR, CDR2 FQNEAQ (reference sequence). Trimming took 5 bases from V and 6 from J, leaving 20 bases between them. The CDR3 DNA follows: TGTGCCAGCAGCCCCCCCGGGGAAGGGGCCGGCAATGAGCAGTTCTTC. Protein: CASSPPGEGAGNEQFF.

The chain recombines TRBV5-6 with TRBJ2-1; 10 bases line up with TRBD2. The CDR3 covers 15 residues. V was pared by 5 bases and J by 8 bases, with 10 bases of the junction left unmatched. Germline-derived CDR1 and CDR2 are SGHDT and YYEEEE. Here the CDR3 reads CASRASGGFIDEQFF. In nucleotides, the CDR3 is TGTGCCAGCAGGGCTAGCGGGGGCTTTATCGATGAGCAGTTCTTC.

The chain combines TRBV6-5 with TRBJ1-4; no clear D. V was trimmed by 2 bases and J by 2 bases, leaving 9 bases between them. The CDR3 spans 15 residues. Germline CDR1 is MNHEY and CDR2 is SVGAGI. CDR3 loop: CASSYRIPTNEKLFF. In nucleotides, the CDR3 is TGTGCCAGCAGTTACAGGATACCGACTAATGAAAAACTGTTTTTT.

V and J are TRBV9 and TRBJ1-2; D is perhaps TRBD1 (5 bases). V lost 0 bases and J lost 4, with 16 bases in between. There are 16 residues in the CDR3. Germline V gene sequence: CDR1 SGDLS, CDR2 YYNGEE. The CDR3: CASSVATGQGVYGYTF. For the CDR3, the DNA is TGTGCCAGCAGCGTAGCTACCGGGCAGGGAGTCTATGGCTACACCTTC.

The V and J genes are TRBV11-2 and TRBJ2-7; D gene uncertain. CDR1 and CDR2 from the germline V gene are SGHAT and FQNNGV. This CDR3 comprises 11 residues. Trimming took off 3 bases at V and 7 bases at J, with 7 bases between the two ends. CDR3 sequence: CASSLNQEQYF. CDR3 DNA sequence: TGTGCCAGCAGCTTGAACCAGGAGCAGTACTTC.

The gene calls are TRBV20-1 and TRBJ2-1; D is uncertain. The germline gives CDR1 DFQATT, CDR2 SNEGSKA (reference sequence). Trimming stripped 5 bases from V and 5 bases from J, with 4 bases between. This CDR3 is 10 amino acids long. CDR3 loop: CSAPNNEQFF. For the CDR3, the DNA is TGCAGTGCTCCCAACAATGAGCAGTTCTTC.

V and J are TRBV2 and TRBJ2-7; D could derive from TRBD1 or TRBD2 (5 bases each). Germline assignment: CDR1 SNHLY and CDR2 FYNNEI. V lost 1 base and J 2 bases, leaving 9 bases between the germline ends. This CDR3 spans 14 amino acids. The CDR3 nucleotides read TGTGCCAGCAGTGAAGGGGGGATAACCTACGAGCAGTACTTC. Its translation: CASSEGGITYEQYF.

The CDR3, as DNA: TGTGCCAGCAGTGATGTGGAGGGGGCCACCGGGGAGCTGTTTTTT. This sequence encodes CASSDVEGATGELFF. V and J are TRBV2 and TRBJ2-2, with a weak D call TRBD1 (7 bases). Trimming took off 3 bases at V and 4 bases at J, with 12 bases between the two ends. This CDR3 region has 15 residues. The germline V gene has CDR1 SNHLY and CDR2 FYNNEI.

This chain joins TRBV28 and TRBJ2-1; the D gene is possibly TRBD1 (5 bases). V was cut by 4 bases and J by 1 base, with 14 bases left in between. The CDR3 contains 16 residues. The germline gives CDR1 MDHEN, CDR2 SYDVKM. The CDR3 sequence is CASSSRQSISYNEQFF. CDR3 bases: TGTGCCAGCAGTTCCCGACAGTCCATTTCCTACAATGAGCAGTTCTTC. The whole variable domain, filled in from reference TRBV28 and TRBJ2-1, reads DVKVTQSSRYLVKRTGEKVFLECVQDMDHENMFWYRQDPGLGLRLIYFSYDVKMKEKGDIPEGYSVSREKKERFSLILESASTNQTSMYLCASSSRQSISYNEQFFGPGTRLTVL.

Here the CDR3 reads CSVEERGSGNTIYF. CDR3 DNA sequence: TGCAGCGTTGAAGAAAGGGGAAGTGGAAACACCATATATTTT. The genes are TRBV29-1 and TRBJ1-3; D is perhaps TRBD1 (5 bases). The germline V gene has CDR1 SQVTM and CDR2 ANQGSEA. The V end lost 0 bases, the J end lost 3 bases, and 9 bases lay between the germline ends. The CDR3 totals 14 residues.

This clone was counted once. The DNA for the CDR3 is TGTGCCAGCAGTTGGGACGCAAGCTCCTACGAGCAGTACTTC. It yields the protein CASSWDASSYEQYF. The rearrangement uses TRBV6-6 and TRBJ2-7; D possibly matches TRBD1 or TRBD2 (5 bases each). Trimming pared 4 bases from V and 0 bases from J, leaving 10 bases between. CDR1 and CDR2 from the germline V gene are MNHNY and SVGAGI (reference sequence). This CDR3 is 14 amino acids long.

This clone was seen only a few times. This CDR3 reads CASSLDNYGYTF. The CDR3 bases are TGTGCCAGCAGCTTAGATAACTATGGCTACACCTTC. The chain carries TRBV7-9 and TRBJ1-2; D unclear. The CDR3 covers 12 residues. Trimming took off 1 base at V and 1 base at J, with 1 base between the two ends. From germline, CDR1 is SEHNR and CDR2 FQNEAQ (reference sequence).

In DNA form, the CDR3 reads TGCGCCAGCAGCCAAGGAAGGGGGCGTGGGGCCAACGTCCTGACTTTC. Residues: CASSQGRGRGANVLTF. The rearrangement joins TRBV4-3 to TRBJ2-6, with 7 nucleotides matching TRBD1. Germline values: CDR1 LGHNA, CDR2 YSLEER. Losses at the gene ends were 1 base for V and 3 bases for J; bases not matched to a gene: 3. The CDR3 sequence is 16 residues long.

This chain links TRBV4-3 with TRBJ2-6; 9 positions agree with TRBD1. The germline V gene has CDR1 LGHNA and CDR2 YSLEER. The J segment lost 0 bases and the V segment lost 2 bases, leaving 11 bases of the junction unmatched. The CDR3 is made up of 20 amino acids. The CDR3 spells CASSQTPGQGFPSGANVLTF. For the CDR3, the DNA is TGCGCCAGCAGCCAAACCCCGGGACAGGGCTTCCCCTCTGGGGCCAACGTCCTGACTTTC.